The 11 T cell receptor beta chains below were found in one sample sequenced in a study of T cell repertoires in cytomegalovirus infection. These TCRs are of unknown antigen specificity. Using its own MiXCR run on the reads, TCRdb lists one record per CDR3 protein. This table holds around 230,000 distinct CDR3 sequences, 35% to 40% found once. Sequences were derived from CD8+ T cells from cultured PBMCs, sampled from culture after CMV antigen stimulation. The receptors come from a human donor in good health (CMV status not recorded). Some clones in this sample may be carry-over from other donors' samples.

Notes on this clonotype: Germline and junction disagree at one end, which may indicate a read error. The rearrangement uses TRBV29-1 and TRBJ1-2, with D unclear. The CDR3 contains 13 residues. Germline V gene data show CDR1 as SQVTM and CDR2 as ANQGSEA. In DNA form, the CDR3 reads TGCAGCGTTGAGGAGTCCTCTAACTATTGCTACACCTTC. This gives the protein CSVEESSNYCYTF.

This clonotype has just a few counts. The chain recombines TRBV7-3 with TRBJ2-7; perhaps TRBD1 as D (6 bases). The germline gives CDR1 SGHTA, CDR2 FQGTGA. Trimming took off 6 bases at V and 0 bases at J, with 15 bases between the two ends. This CDR3 contains 15 residues. This chain's CDR3 is CASRKGHFNSYEQYF. DNA for the CDR3: TGTGCCAGCAGGAAGGGACACTTTAACTCCTACGAGCAGTACTTC.

This chain joins TRBV12-3 or TRBV12-4 and TRBJ2-2, with TRBD2 identical over 10 bases. V trimming: 6 bases; J trimming: 2 bases; junction bases outside the gene matches: 6. The CDR3 contains 16 residues. CDR3 in amino acids: CASSRSGGPNTGELFF. The DNA of the CDR3 is TGTGCCAGCAGCCGTAGCGGGGGGCCTAACACCGGGGAGCTGTTTTTT.

The V gene is TRBV2, the J gene TRBJ1-2; 10 nucleotides align to TRBD1. Germline V gene sequence: CDR1 SNHLY, CDR2 FYNNEI. CDR3 length: 16 amino acids. Trimming cost V 5 bases and J 2 bases; bases outside gene matches: 8. This CDR3 reads CASSTGQGPTNYGYTF. DNA for the CDR3: TGTGCCAGCAGTACGGGACAGGGGCCCACAAACTATGGCTACACCTTC.

V gene TRBV9 combines with J gene TRBJ1-2; D unclear. The germline V and J ends were trimmed by 4 bases and 4 bases, with 8 bases remaining between them. Germline loops: CDR1 SGDLS, CDR2 YYNGEE. The CDR3 runs to 12 residues. The CDR3 protein is CASSPPGYGYTF. DNA for the CDR3: TGTGCCAGCAGCCCCCCGGGCTATGGCTACACCTTC.

The CDR3 is CASPSGKTQYF. CDR3 sequence (DNA): TGTGCCAGTCCCAGCGGCAAAACGCAGTATTTT. This sequence joins TRBV6-1 and TRBJ2-3, with D perhaps TRBD2 (5 bases). CDR1 and CDR2 from the germline V gene are MNHNS and SASEGT. Trimming shortened V by 9 bases and J by 9 bases, and 13 bases separated the two germline ends. CDR3 length: 11 residues.

The J gene is TRBJ2-7, the V gene TRBV12-3 or TRBV12-4; the D gene is possibly TRBD1 (5 bases). The V and J ends lost 5 bases and 4 bases respectively, with 9 bases between them. The CDR3 loop spans 12 amino acids. This CDR3 is CASSGATYEQYF. The DNA for the CDR3 is TGTGCCAGCAGTGGGGCCACGTACGAGCAGTACTTC.

This clonotype showed up just a few times. V usage is TRBV11-2 and J usage is TRBJ2-1; TRBD2 agrees at 12 bases. Per the germline V gene, CDR1 is SGHAT and CDR2 is FQNNGV. This CDR3 contains 15 residues. Unmatched junction bases numbered 8, after V lost 4 bases and J lost 10 bases. The DNA of the CDR3 is TGTGCCAGCAGCTACGGGACTAGCGGGTTAGGGGAGCAGTTCTTC. It specifies CASSYGTSGLGEQFF.

The CDR3 DNA follows: TGTGCCAGCAGCTTAAGGGACAGGACCGGGGAGCTGTTTTTT. Residues: CASSLRDRTGELFF. The J gene is TRBJ2-2, the V gene TRBV7-3; 8 bases line up with TRBD1. The CDR3 extends over 14 amino acids. V gave up 1 base and J gave up 5 bases; unmatched junction bases: 0. Germline V CDR1 and CDR2: SGHTA, FQGTGA.

The CDR3 protein is CASTYSGREETQYF. CDR3 coding DNA: TGTGCCAGCACCTATAGCGGGAGAGAAGAGACCCAGTACTTC. The chain employs TRBV12-3 or TRBV12-4 and TRBJ2-5; 9 positions agree with TRBD2. The CDR3 consists of 14 residues. J gave up 3 bases and V 7 bases, and 6 bases lay outside the gene matches.

V is TRBV6-1 and J is TRBJ2-3, with TRBD2 identical over 12 bases. The CDR3 extends over 16 amino acids. With 2 bases clipped from V and 6 bases from J, the junction kept 6 bases outside the gene matches. In germline, CDR1 is MNHNS, CDR2 SASEGT. Here the CDR3 reads CASSERLAGESDTQYF. The CDR3 DNA reads TGTGCCAGCAGTGAAAGACTAGCGGGGGAATCCGATACGCAGTATTTT.